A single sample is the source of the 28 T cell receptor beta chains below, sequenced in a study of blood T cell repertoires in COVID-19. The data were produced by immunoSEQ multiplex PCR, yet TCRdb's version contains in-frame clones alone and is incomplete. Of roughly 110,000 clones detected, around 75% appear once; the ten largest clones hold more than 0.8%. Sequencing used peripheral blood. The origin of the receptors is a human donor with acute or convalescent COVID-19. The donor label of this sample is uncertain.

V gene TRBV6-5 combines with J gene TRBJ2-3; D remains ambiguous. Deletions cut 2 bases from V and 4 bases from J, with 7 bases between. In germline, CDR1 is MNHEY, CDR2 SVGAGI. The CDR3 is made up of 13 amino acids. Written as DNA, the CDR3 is TGTGCCAGCAGTTACCGGTCCCCAGATACGCAGTATTTT. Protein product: CASSYRSPDTQYF.

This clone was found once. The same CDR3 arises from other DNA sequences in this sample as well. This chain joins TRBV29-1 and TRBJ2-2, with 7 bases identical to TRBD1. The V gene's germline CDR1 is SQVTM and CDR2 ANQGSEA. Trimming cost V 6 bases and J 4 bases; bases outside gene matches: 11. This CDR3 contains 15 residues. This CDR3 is CSVHTGVSSTGELFF. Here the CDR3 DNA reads TGCAGCGTCCACACAGGGGTTTCAAGCACCGGGGAGCTGTTTTTT.

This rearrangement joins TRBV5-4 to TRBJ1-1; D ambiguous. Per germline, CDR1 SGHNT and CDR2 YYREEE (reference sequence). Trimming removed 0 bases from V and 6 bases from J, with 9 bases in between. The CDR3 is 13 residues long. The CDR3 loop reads CASSLEGRPEAFF. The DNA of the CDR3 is TGTGCCAGCAGCTTGGAAGGGAGGCCTGAAGCTTTCTTT.

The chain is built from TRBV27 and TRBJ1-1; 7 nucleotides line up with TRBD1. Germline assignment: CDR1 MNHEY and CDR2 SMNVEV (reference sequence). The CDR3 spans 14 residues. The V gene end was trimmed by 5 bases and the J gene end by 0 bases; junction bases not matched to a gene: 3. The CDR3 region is CASSPTGMNTEAFF. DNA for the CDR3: TGTGCCAGCAGTCCGACAGGGATGAACACTGAAGCTTTCTTT.

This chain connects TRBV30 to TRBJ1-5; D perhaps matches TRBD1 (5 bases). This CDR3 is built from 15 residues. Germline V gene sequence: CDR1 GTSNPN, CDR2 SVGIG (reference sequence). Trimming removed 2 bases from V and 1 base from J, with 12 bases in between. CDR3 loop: CAWSWQGGSNQPQHF. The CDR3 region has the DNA TGTGCCTGGAGTTGGCAGGGCGGAAGCAATCAGCCCCAGCATTTT. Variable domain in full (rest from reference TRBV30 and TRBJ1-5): SQTIHQWPATLVQPVGSPLSLECTVEGTSNPNLYWYRQAAGRGLQLLFYSVGIGQISSEVPQNLSASRPQDRQFILSSKKLLLSDSGFYLCAWSWQGGSNQPQHFGDGTRLSIL.

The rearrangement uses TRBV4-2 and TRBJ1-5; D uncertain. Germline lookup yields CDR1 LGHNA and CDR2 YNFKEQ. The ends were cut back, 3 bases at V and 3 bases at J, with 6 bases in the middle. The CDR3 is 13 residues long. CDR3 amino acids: CASSQDYNQPQHF. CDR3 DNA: TGTGCCAGCAGCCAGGACTACAATCAGCCCCAGCATTTT.

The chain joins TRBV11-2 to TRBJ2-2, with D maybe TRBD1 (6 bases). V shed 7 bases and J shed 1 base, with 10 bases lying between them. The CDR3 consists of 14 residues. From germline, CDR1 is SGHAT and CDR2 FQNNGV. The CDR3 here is CASTKDRNTGELFF. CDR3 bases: TGTGCCAGCACCAAGGACAGGAACACCGGGGAGCTGTTTTTT.

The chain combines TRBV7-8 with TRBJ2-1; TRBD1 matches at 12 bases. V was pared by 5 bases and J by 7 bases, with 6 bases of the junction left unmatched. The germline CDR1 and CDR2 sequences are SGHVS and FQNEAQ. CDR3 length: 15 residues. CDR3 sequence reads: CASSPGQGAGNEQFF. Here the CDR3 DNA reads TGTGCCAGCAGCCCGGGACAGGGGGCCGGGAATGAGCAGTTCTTC.

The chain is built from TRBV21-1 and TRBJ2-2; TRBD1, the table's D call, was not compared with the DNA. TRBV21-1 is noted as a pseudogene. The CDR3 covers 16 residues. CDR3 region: CASSKIQGASTGELFF. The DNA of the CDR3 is TGTGCCAGCAGCAAAATACAGGGGGCGAGCACCGGGGAGCTGTTTTTT.

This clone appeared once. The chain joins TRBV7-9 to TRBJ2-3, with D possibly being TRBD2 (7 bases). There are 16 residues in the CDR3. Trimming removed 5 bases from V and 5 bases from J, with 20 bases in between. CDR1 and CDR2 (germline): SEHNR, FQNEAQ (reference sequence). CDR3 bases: TGTGCCAGCAGCCCCTACTTAGGGGGGGGCGAAGATACGCAGTATTTT. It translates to CASSPYLGGGEDTQYF.

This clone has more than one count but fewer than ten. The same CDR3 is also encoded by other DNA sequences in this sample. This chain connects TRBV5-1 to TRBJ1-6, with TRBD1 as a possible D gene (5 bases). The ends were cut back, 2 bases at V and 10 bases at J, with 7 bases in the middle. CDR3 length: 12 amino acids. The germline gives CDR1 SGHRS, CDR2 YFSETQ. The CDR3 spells CASSFPGSPLHF. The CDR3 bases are TGCGCCAGCAGCTTCCCAGGGTCACCCCTCCACTTT.

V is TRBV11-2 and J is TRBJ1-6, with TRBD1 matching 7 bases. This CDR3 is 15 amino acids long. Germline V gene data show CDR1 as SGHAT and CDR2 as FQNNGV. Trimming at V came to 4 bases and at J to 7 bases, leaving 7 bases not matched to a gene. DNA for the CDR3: TGTGCCAGCAGCTCCTCCGGGACAGCCAATTCACCCCTCCACTTT. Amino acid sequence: CASSSSGTANSPLHF.

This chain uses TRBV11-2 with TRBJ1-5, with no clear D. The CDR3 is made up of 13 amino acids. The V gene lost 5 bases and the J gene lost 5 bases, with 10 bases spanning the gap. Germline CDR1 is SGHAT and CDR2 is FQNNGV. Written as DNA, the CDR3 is TGTGCCAGCAGCCTAGGGCGGGATCAGCCCCAGCATTTT. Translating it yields CASSLGRDQPQHF.

The chain's CDR3 is CASSPLAGVTDTQYF. The CDR3 DNA reads as TGTGCCAGCAGCCCCTTAGCGGGGGTGACAGATACGCAGTATTTT. The chain joins TRBV3-1 (or the pseudogene TRBV3-2) to TRBJ2-3, with 9 bases matching TRBD2. The CDR3 is made up of 15 amino acids. V was pared by 4 bases and J by 3 bases, with 5 bases of the junction left unmatched. Germline CDR1 is LGHDT and CDR2 is YNNKEL (reference sequence).

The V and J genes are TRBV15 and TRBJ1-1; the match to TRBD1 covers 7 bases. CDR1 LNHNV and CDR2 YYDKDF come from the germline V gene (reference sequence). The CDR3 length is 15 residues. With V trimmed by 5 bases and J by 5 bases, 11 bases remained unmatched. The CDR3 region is CATSPRGQTQTEAFF. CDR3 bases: TGTGCCACCAGCCCCCGGGGACAGACTCAGACTGAAGCTTTCTTT.

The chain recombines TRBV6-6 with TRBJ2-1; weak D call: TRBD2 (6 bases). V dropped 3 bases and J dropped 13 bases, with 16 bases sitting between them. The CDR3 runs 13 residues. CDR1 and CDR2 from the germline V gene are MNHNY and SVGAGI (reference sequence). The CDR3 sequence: CASSYTVGGSQFF. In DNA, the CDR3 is TGTGCCAGCAGTTATACTGTCGGGGGATCCCAGTTCTTC.

CDR3 bases: TGTGCCAGCAGTTCCCTGAGCTCCTATAATTCACCCCTCCACTTT. Its protein product is CASSSLSSYNSPLHF. The V and J genes are TRBV6-2 or TRBV6-3 and TRBJ1-6; no firm D call. Germline V gene sequence: CDR1 MNHEY, CDR2 SVGEGT. Trimming pared 4 bases from V and 0 bases from J, leaving 7 bases between. The CDR3 has 15 residues.

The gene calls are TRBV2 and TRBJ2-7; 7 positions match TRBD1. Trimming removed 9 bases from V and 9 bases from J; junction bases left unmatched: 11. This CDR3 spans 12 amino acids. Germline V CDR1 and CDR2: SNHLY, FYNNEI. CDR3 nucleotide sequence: TGTGCCAGACGGGACAGACTCTTTGGGCAGTACTTC. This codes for CARRDRLFGQYF.

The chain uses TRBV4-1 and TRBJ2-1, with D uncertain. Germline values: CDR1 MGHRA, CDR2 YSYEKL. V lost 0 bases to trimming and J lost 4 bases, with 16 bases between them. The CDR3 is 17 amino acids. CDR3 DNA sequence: TGCGCCAGCAGCCAAGATTTAGCCTCCATTTTATACAATGAGCAGTTCTTC. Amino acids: CASSQDLASILYNEQFF.

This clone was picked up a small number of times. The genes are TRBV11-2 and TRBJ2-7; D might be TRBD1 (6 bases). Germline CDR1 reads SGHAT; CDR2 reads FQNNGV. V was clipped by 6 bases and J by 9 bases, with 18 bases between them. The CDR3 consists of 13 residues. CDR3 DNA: TGTGCCAGCAGTCAAGGGCAGGGGTCGGGGCAGTACGTC. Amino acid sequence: CASSQGQGSGQYV.

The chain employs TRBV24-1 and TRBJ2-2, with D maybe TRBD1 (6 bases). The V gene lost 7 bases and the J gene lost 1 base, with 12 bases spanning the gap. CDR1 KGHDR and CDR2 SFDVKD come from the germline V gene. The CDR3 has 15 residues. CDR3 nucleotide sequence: TGTGCCACCAGCACTACAGGGCAGAACACCGGGGAGCTGTTTTTT. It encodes CATSTTGQNTGELFF.

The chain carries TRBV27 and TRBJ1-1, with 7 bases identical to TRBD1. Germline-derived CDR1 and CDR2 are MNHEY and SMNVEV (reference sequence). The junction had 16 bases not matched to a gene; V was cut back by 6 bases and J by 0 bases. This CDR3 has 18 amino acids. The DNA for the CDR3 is TGTGCCAGCAGCCCGACAGGGTCTGGAATCTTCATGAACACTGAAGCTTTCTTT. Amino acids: CASSPTGSGIFMNTEAFF.

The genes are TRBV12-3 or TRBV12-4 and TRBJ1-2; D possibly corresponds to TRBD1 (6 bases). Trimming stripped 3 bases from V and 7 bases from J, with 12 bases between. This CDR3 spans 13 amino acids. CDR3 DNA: TGTGCCAGCAGTTTTGCAGGGGTTGGTGGCTACACCTTC. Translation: CASSFAGVGGYTF.

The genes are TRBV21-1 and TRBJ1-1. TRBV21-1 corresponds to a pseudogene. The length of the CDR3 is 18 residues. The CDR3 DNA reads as TGTGCCAGCACTACCCCTAAGGGGAGGGCGGTTGAGAACACTGAAGCTTTCTTT. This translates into CASTTPKGRAVENTEAFF.

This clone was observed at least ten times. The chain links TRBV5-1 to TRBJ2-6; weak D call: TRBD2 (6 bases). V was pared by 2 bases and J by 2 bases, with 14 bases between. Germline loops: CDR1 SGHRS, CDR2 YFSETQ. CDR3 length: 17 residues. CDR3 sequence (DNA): TGCGCCAGCAGCTTAACAGCCTTAGCGGCTGGGGCCAACGTCCTGACTTTC. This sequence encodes CASSLTALAAGANVLTF.

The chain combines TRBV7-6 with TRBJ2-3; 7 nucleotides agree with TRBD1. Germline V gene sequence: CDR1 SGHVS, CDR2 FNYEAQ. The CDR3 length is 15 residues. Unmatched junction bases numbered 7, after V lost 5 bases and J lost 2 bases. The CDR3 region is CASSPKGAFTDTQYF. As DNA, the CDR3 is TGTGCCAGCAGCCCTAAGGGGGCTTTCACAGATACGCAGTATTTT.

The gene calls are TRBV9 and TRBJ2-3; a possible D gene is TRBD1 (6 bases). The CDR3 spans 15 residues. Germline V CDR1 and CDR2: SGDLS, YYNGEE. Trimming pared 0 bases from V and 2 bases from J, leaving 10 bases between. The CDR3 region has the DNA TGTGCCAGCAGCGTAGCACAGGGTTTCACAGATACGCAGTATTTT. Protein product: CASSVAQGFTDTQYF.

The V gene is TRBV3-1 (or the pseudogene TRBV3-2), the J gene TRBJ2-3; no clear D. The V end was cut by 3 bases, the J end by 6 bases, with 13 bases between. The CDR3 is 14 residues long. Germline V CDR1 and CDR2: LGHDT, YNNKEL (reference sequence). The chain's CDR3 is CASSQGYSADTQYF. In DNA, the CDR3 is TGTGCCAGCAGCCAGGGCTACTCCGCGGATACGCAGTATTTT.